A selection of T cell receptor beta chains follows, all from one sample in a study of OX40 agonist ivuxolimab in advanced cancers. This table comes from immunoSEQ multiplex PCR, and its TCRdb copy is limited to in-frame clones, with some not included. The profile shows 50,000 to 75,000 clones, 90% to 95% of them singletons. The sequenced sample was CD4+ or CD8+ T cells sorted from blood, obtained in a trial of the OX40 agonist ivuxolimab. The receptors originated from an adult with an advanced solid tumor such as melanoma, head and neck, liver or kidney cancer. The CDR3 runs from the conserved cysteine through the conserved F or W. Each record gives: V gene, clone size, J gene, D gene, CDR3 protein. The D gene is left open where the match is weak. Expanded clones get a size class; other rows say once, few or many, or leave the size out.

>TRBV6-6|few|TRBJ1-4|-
CASSYSGEKLFF
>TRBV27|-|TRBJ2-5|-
CASSLGLGETQYF
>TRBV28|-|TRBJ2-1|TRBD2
CASSHGTSGGNEQFF
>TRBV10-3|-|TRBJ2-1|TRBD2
CAIKFATSGAETQFF
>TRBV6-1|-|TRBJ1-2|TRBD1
CASSLTGTGAYGYTF
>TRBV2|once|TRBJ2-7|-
CASSRSGLSSYEQYF
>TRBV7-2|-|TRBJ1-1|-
CASSLGIRPDTEAFF
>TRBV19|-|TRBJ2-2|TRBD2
CASSIGVRLAGDPVVELFF
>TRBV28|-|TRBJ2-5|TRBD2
CASSSGIEPDQETQYF
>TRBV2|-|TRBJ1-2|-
CASSKGEGYTF
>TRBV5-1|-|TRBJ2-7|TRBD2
CASSFGGAPYEQYF
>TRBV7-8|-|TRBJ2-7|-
CASSLPPGTEPHEQYF
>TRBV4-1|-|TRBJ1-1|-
CASSPKFKGRGGTEAFF
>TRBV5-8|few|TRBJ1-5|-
CASSLSGFQPQHF
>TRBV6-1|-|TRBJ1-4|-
CASKTRDDEKLFF
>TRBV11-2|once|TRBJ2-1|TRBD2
CASSLEGTSGGANEQFF
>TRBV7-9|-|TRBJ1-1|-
CASSLSDTEAFF
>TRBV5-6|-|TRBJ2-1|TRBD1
CASSWVRGPSNEQFF
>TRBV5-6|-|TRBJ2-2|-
CASSLRQLLTGELFF
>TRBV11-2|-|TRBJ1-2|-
CASSLGLNGYTF
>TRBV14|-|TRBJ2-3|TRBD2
CASSQRGGWGTDTQYF
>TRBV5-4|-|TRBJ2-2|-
CASSLVAGVAGELFF
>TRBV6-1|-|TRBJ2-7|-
CASSERTYEQYF
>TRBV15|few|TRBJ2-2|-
CATSSMNGELFF
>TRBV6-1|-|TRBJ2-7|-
CASSEESPLAYYYEQYF
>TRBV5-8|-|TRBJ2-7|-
CASSYEQYF
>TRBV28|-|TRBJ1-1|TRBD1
CACQGVNTEAFF
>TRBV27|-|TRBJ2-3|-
CASSLSPIPVTDTQYF
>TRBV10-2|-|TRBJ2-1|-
CASLNPSSTYNEQFF
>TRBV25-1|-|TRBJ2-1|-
CASSEIAYEQFF
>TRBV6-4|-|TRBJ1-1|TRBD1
CASKGAAYQGTEAFF
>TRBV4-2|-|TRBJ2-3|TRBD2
CASSQDSAGVTDTQYF
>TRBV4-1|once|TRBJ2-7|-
CASSHRVDEQYF
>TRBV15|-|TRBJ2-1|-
CATSRAVVNEQFF
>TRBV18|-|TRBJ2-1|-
CASSPLAGDNEQFF
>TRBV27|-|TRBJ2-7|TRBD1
CASSLSPATGNEQYF
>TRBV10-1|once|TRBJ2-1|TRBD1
CASSGTGGNYNEQFF